These T cell receptor beta chains were read from a single sample in a study of blood T cell repertoires in COVID-19. TCRdb's table, derived via immunoSEQ multiplex PCR, lists solely in-frame clones and lacks some. The sample carries hundreds of thousands of clones, more than 75% recorded once. The specimen sequenced was peripheral blood. The receptors originated from a woman between 45 and 60 years old with active or convalescent COVID-19. Each CDR3 is given without its conserved first and last residue. The order of the fields is V gene, CDR3 length, J gene, CDR3 protein.

>TRBV6-1|13|TRBJ1-2
ASSDLAGAYYGYT
>TRBV6-5|13|TRBJ1-5
ASRPRLDSNQPQH
>TRBV7-2|11|TRBJ1-2
ASSPGQSYGYT
>TRBV20-1|9|TRBJ2-2
SLSLAGELF
>TRBV7-7|13|TRBJ2-7
ASSPFRGGTYEQY
>TRBV6-5|11|TRBJ2-5
ASSYGLLETQY
>TRBV5-1|16|TRBJ1-2
ASSFLPTTESIGYGYT
>TRBV19|14|TRBJ2-7
ASRSSMYRGDYEQY
>TRBV5-5|11|TRBJ1-1
ASSFGLSTEAF
>TRBV27|11|TRBJ2-3
ASSLPWPNTQY
>TRBV30|13|TRBJ2-7
AWSASARHGSEQY
>TRBV3-1/TRBV3-2|13|TRBJ2-7
ASSPRTGTAYEQY
>TRBV7-2|12|TRBJ1-6
ASSLVRYNSPLH
>TRBV3-1/TRBV3-2|12|TRBJ2-7
ASSPLIASLEQY
>TRBV12-3/TRBV12-4|8|TRBJ1-1
ASRQGEAF
>TRBV5-4|10|TRBJ2-7
ASSGQGYEQY